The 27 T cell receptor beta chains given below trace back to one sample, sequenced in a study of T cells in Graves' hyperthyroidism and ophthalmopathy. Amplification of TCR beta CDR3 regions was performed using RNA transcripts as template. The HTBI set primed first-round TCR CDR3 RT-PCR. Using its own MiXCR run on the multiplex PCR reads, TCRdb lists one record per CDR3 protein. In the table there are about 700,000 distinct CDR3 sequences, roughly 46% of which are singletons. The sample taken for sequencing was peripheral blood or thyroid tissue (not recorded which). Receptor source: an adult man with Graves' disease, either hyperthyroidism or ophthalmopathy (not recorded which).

The CDR3 DNA reads TGTGCCAGCAGTGCTACGACAGGGGGAAGATCACCCCTCCACTTT. This gives the protein CASSATTGGRSPLHF. V is TRBV25-1 and J is TRBJ1-6; 9 nucleotides match TRBD1. V shed 4 bases and J 10 bases; nucleotides not matched to a gene: 8. CDR3 length: 15 residues. CDR1 is MGHDK and CDR2 is SYGVNS in the germline V gene. The complete variable domain, with remaining parts taken from reference TRBV25-1 and TRBJ1-6, reads EADIYQTPRYLVIGTGKKITLECSQTMGHDKMYWYQQDPGMELHLIHYSYGVNSTEKGDLSSESTVSRIRTEHFPLTLESARPSHTSQYLCASSATTGGRSPLHFGNGTRLTVT.

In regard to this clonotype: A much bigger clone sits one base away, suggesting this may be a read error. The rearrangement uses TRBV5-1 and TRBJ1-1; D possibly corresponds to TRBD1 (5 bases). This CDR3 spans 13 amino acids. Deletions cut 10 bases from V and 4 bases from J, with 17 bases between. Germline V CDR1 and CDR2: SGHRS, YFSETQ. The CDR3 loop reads CAGTRDLRTEAFF. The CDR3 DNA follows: TGCGCCGGCACTCGGGACTTACGCACTGAAGCTTTCTTT.

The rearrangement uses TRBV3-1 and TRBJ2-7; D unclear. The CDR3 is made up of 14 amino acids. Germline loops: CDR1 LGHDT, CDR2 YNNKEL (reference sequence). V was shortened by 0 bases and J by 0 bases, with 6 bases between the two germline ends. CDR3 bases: TGTGCCAGCAGCCAAGACAGTGACTCCTACGAGCAGTACTTC. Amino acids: CASSQDSDSYEQYF.

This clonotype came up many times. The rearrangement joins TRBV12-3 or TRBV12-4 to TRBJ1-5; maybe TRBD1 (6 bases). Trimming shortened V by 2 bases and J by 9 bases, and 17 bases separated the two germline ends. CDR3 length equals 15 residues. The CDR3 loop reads CASSLSLGQSPPQHF. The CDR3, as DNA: TGTGCCAGCAGTTTATCCCTAGGACAGTCTCCGCCCCAGCATTTT.

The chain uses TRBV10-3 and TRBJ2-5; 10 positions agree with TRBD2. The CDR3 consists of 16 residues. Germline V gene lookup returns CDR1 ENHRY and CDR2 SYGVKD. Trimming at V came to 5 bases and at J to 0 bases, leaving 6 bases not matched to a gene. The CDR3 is CAISSAGTSDQETQYF. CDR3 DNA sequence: TGTGCCATCAGTAGCGCCGGGACTAGCGACCAAGAGACCCAGTACTTC.

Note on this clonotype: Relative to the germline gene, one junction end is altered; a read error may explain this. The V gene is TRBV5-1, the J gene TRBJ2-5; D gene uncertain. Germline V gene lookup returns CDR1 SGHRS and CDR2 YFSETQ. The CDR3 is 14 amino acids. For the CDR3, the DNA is TGCGCCAGCAGGTTGGAGAGCCCTCTGAAGACCCAGTACTTC. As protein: CASRLESPLKTQYF. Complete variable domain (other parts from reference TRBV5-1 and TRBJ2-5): KAGVTQTPRYLIKTRGQQVTLSCSPISGHRSVSWYQQTPGQGLQFLFEYFSETQRNKGNFPGRFSGRQFSNSRSEMNVSTLELGDSALYLCASRLESPLKTQYFGPGTRLLVL.

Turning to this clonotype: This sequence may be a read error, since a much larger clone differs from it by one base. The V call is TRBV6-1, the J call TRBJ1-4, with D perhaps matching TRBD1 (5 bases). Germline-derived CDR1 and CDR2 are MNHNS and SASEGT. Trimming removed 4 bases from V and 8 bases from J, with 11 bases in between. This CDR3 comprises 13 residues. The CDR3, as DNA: TGTGCCAGCAGTGTGGGGGTTTCGGAAAAACTGTTTTTT. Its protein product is CASSVGVSEKLFF.

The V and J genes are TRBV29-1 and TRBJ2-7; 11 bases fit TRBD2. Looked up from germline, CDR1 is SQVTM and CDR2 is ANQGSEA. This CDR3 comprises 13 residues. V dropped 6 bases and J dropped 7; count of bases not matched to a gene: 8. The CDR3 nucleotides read TGCAGCGTGGTAGCGGGAGGGGAGAATGAGCAGTACTTC. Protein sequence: CSVVAGGENEQYF.

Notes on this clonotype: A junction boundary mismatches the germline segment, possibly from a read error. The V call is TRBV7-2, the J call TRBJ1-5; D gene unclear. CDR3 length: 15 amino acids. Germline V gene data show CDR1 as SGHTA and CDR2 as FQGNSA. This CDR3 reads CVSSLTAKATQPQHF. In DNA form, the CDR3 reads TGTGTCAGCAGCCTCACCGCCAAGGCAACTCAGCCCCAGCATTTT.

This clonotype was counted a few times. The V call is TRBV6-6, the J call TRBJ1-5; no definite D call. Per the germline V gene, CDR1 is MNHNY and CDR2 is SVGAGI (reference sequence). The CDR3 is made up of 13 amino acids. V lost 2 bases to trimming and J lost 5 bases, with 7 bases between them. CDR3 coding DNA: TGTGCCAGCAGTTACGCAGGAGATCAGCCCCAGCATTTT. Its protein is CASSYAGDQPQHF.

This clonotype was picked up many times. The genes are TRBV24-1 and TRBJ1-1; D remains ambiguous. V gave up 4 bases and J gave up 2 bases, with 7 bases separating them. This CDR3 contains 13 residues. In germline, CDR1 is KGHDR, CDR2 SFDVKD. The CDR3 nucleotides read TGTGCCACCAGTGAAGGGCCAAACACTGAAGCTTTCTTT. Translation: CATSEGPNTEAFF.

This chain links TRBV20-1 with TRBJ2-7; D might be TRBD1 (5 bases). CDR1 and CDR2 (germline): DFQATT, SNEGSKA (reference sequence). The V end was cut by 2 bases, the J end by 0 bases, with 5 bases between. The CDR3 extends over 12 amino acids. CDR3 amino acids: CSARQGSYEQYF. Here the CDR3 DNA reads TGCAGTGCTAGACAGGGCTCCTACGAGCAGTACTTC.

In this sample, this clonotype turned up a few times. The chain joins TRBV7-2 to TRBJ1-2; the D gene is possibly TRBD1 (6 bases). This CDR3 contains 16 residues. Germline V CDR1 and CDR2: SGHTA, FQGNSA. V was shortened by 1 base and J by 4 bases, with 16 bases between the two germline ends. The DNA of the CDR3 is TGTGCCAGCAGCTTAGAAGGAGGGGGGTTCCCCTATGGCTACACCTTC. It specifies CASSLEGGGFPYGYTF.

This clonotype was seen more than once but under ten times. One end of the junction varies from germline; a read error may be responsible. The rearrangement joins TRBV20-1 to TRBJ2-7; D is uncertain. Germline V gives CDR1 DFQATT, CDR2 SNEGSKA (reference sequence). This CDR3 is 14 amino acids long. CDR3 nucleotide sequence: TGCAGTGCTAGTAGGGTCGATTGGTCCTACAAGCAGTACTTC. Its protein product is CSASRVDWSYKQYF.

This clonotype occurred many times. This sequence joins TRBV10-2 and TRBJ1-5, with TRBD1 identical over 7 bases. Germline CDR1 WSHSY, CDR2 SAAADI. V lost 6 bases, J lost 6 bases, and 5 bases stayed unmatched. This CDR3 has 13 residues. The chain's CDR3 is CASRPTGPQPQHF. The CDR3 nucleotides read TGCGCCAGCAGGCCGACAGGGCCTCAGCCCCAGCATTTT.

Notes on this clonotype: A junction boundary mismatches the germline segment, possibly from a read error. The CDR3 loop reads CATRQGANAGELFF. CDR3 DNA sequence: TGTGCCACAAGACAGGGGGCGAACGCCGGGGAGCTGTTTTTT. The gene calls are TRBV19 and TRBJ2-2, with 10 bases identical to TRBD1. Germline assignment: CDR1 LNHDA and CDR2 SQIVND (reference sequence). CDR3 size: 14 residues. The entire variable domain, with the rest obtained from reference TRBV19 and TRBJ2-2, is as follows: DGGITQSPKYLFRKEGQNVTLSCEQNLNHDAMYWYRQDPGQGLRLIYYSQIVNDFQKGDIAEGYSVSREKKESFPLTVTSAQKNPTAFYLCATRQGANAGELFFGEGSRLTVL.

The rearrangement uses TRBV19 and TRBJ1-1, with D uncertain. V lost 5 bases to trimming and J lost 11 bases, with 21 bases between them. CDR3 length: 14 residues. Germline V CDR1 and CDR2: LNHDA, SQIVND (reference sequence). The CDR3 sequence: CASSFPAETGYAFF. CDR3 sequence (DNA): TGTGCCAGTAGTTTCCCCGCCGAAACCGGATATGCTTTCTTT.

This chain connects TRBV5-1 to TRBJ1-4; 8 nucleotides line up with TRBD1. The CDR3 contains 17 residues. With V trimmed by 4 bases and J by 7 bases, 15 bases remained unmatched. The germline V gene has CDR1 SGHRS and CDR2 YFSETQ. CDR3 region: CASSQEWEQGQVEKLFF. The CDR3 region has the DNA TGCGCCAGCAGCCAAGAGTGGGAACAGGGACAGGTTGAAAAACTGTTTTTT.

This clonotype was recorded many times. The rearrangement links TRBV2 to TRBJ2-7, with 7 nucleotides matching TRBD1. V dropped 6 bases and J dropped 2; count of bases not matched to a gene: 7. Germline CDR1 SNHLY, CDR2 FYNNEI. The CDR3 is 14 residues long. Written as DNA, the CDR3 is TGTGCCAGCAGCGACGGGGACAGTACCTACGAGCAGTACTTC. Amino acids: CASSDGDSTYEQYF.

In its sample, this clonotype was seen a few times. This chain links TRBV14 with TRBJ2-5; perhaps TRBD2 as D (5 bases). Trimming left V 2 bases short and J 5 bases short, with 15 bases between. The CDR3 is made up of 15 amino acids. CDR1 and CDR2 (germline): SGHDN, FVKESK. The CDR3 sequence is CASSQLFQRGETQYF. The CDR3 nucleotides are TGTGCCAGCAGCCAATTATTTCAGCGAGGGGAGACCCAGTACTTC.

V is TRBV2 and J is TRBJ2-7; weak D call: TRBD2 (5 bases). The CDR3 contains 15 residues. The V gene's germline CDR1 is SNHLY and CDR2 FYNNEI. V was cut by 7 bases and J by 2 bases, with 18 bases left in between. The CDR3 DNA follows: TGTGCCAGCACCTCCGTGTGGGGAGCCACCTACGAGCAGTACTTC. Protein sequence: CASTSVWGATYEQYF.

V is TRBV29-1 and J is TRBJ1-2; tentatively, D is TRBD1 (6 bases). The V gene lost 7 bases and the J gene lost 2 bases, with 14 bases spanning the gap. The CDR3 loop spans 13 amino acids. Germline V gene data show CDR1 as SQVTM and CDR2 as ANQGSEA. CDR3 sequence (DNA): TGCAGCGGGGGGGACATACCAAACTATGGCTACACCTTC. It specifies CSGGDIPNYGYTF. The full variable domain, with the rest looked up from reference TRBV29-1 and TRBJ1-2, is SAVISQKPSRDICQRGTSLTIQCQVDSQVTMMFWYRQQPGQSLTLIATANQGSEATYESGFVIDKFPISRPNLTFSTLTVSNMSPEDSSIYLCSGGDIPNYGYTFGSGTRLTVV.

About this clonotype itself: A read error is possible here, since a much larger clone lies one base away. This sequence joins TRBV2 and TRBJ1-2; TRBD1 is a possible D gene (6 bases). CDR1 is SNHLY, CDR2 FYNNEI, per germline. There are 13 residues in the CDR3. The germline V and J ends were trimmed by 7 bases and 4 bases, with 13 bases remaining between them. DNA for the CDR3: TGTGCCAGCATTTGGGCCAGGGGCTATGGCTACACCTTC. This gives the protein CASIWARGYGYTF.

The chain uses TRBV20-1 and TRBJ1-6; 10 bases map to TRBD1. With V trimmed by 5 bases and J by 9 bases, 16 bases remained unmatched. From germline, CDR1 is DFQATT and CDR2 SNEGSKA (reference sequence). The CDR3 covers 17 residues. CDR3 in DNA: TGCAGTGCTCACTCCGGGACAGGGGTGCCGCTGGGTTCACCCCTCCACTTT. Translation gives CSAHSGTGVPLGSPLHF.

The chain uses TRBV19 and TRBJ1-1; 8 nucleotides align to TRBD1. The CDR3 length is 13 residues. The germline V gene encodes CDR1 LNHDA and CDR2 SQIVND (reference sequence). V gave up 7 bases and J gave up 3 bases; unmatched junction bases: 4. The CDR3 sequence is CASTTDRDTEAFF. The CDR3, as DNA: TGTGCCAGTACTACGGACAGGGACACTGAAGCTTTCTTT.

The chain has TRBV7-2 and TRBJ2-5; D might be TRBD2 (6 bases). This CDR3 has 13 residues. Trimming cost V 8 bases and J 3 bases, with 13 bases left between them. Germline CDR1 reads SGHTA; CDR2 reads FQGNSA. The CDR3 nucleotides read TGTGCCAGCGACTACGGGAGCAAAGAGACCCAGTACTTC. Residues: CASDYGSKETQYF.

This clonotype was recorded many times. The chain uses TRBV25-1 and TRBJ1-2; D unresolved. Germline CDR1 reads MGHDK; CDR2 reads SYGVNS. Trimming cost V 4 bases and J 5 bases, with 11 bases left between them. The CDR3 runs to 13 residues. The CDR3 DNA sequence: TGTGCCAGCAGTGTCGGAGGGCCGTATGGCTACACCTTC. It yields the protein CASSVGGPYGYTF.